The T cell receptor beta chain under discussion was sequenced for a study of OX40 agonist ivuxolimab in advanced cancers. Looking at the study overall: Patients were dosed with the agonistic anti-OX40 (CD134) antibody ivuxolimab. All patients had ivuxolimab intravenously every 2 weeks at 0.01 to 10 mg/kg. The study's findings and limits: Also showing low normalized T-cell clonal expansion were some of the nonresponders.

CDR1 and CDR2 (germline): SGHDT, YYEEEE. This CDR3 is built from 16 residues. The V gene end was trimmed by 4 bases and the J gene end by 6 bases; junction bases not matched to a gene: 14. Clones were read by immunoSEQ multiplex PCR, and TCRdb kept only the in-frame ones, dropping some. The sample comprises roughly 100,000 clones, 90% of which are singletons, and roughly 0.15% rests with the top ten. This clone showed up just once. Its matching antigen is unknown. The sample in question was CD4+ or CD8+ T cells sorted from blood, obtained in a trial of the OX40 agonist ivuxolimab. The TCR comes from an adult with an advanced solid tumor such as melanoma, head and neck, liver or kidney cancer. The rearrangement uses TRBV5-6 and TRBJ2-3; 7 nucleotides agree with TRBD1. CDR3 bases: TGTGCCAGCAGCACCACCGGGACAGCCGCTTGGGATACGCAGTATTTT. It translates to CASSTTGTAAWDTQYF.